What follows are 4 T cell receptor beta chains derived from one specimen sequenced in a study of CXCR3-negative and CXCR3-positive naive CD8 T cells. General study results and limits: Greater hydrophobicity was found in TRB CDR3s of CXCR3-positive naive cells than of CXCR3-negative naive cells.

For these TCRs, the target antigens are not known. Preparation of TRB cDNA libraries relied on 5' RACE carrying UMI labels. Following a re-call of the 5' RACE reads, TCRdb has one entry per CDR3 protein and lacks DNA. The sample table sets out more than 70,000 distinct CDR3 sequences. Sample: naive CXCR3+ CD8+ T cells from blood. Documented subset: CD45RO-CCR7+CD27+CD95- naive CD8+ T cells expressing CXCR3 (TNR3+). Receptors were obtained from a human donor in good health. Some clones in this sample may be carry-over from other donors' samples.

The chain joins TRBV27 to TRBJ1-1. In germline, CDR1 is MNHEY, CDR2 SMNVEV (reference sequence). CDR3 length equals 15 residues. CDR3 loop: CASNSGRKEDTEAFF.

V is TRBV5-1 and J is TRBJ1-1. This CDR3 spans 13 amino acids. Germline CDR1 SGHRS, CDR2 YFSETQ. The CDR3: CASSATQNTEAFF. The full variable domain, its missing parts supplied by reference TRBV5-1 and TRBJ1-1, is KAGVTQTPRYLIKTRGQQVTLSCSPISGHRSVSWYQQTPGQGLQFLFEYFSETQRNKGNFPGRFSGRQFSNSRSEMNVSTLELGDSALYLCASSATQNTEAFFGQGTRLTVV.

The chain employs TRBV4-2 and TRBJ1-1. Germline values: CDR1 LGHNA, CDR2 YNFKEQ. CDR3 length equals 17 residues. CDR3 loop: CASSQFGLDPMNTEAFF.

CDR3 amino acids: CASSPPGVASGELFF. This chain links TRBV12-3 or TRBV12-4 with TRBJ2-2; the TCRdb call, TRBD2, lacks DNA for checking. The CDR3 covers 15 residues.